Below, 30 T cell receptor beta chains from the same sample are listed, as sequenced in a study of blood T cell repertoires in COVID-19. Profiled with immunoSEQ multiplex PCR; TCRdb holds only in-frame clones, not every one. The sample includes about 360,000 clones, 70% to 85% of them seen just once. The sample was peripheral blood. The source is a human donor with acute or convalescent COVID-19. The donor label of this sample is uncertain.

This chain uses TRBV5-1 with TRBJ1-1; the D gene is possibly TRBD1 (5 bases). V was cut by 0 bases and J by 4 bases, with 13 bases left in between. This CDR3 is built from 15 residues. CDR1 and CDR2 from the germline V gene are SGHRS and YFSETQ. In nucleotides, the CDR3 is TGCGCCAGCAGCTTGGTGGGGGGACCCGGCACTGAAGCTTTCTTT. It codes for CASSLVGGPGTEAFF.

J is TRBJ1-4 and V is TRBV4-1; D remains ambiguous. Trimming removed 6 bases from V and 5 bases from J, with 19 bases in between. CDR1 is MGHRA and CDR2 is YSYEKL in the germline V gene. This CDR3 comprises 16 residues. CDR3 nucleotides: TGCGCCAGCAGACCCCTTCCGGGATTAGACAATGAAAAACTGTTTTTT. This codes for CASRPLPGLDNEKLFF.

The gene calls are TRBV27 and TRBJ2-2; D perhaps matches TRBD1 (5 bases). Germline V gene data show CDR1 as MNHEY and CDR2 as SMNVEV (reference sequence). With 6 bases removed from V and 0 bases from J, the gap between germline ends came to 11 bases. The CDR3 extends over 15 amino acids. The CDR3 DNA reads as TGTGCCAGCAGCCTCAGGGTCGCGAACACCGGGGAGCTGTTTTTT. This translates into CASSLRVANTGELFF.

This chain joins TRBV7-9 and TRBJ1-1, with D perhaps TRBD1 (5 bases). The CDR3 is 13 residues long. Germline loops: CDR1 SEHNR, CDR2 FQNEAQ (reference sequence). The V and J ends lost 5 bases and 4 bases respectively, with 11 bases between them. CDR3 nucleotide sequence: TGTGCCAGCAGCCGCCCGGGGGGCACTGAAGCTTTCTTT. This gives the protein CASSRPGGTEAFF.

The chain recombines TRBV2 with TRBJ2-5; 11 bases line up with TRBD1. V was pared by 5 bases and J by 5 bases, with 4 bases of the junction left unmatched. There are 14 residues in the CDR3. The germline V gene has CDR1 SNHLY and CDR2 FYNNEI. CDR3 residues: CASSSDRGQETQYF. The CDR3 nucleotides are TGTGCCAGCAGTTCGGACAGGGGGCAGGAGACCCAGTACTTC. Full variable domain (rest looked up from reference TRBV2 and TRBJ2-5): EPEVTQTPSHQVTQMGQEVILRCVPISNHLYFYWYRQILGQKVEFLVSFYNNEISEKSEIFDDQFSVERPDGSNFTLKIRSTKLEDSAMYFCASSSDRGQETQYFGPGTRLLVL.

The chain links TRBV28 to TRBJ1-1, with TRBD1 matching 8 bases. The CDR3 contains 16 residues. Germline V gene sequence: CDR1 MDHEN, CDR2 SYDVKM. After removal of 2 bases from V and 1 base from J, the junction contained 6 bases not matched to a gene. The CDR3 DNA follows: TGTGCCAGCAGTTTACGGGCAGGGGGCCCGAACACTGAAGCTTTCTTT. Its protein product is CASSLRAGGPNTEAFF. The variable domain in full, completed from reference TRBV28 and TRBJ1-1, reads DVKVTQSSRYLVKRTGEKVFLECVQDMDHENMFWYRQDPGLGLRLIYFSYDVKMKEKGDIPEGYSVSREKKERFSLILESASTNQTSMYLCASSLRAGGPNTEAFFGQGTRLTVV.

As DNA, the CDR3 is TGTGCCAGCAGTTACAGCAGGAACTATGGCTACACCTTC. Protein sequence: CASSYSRNYGYTF. The V and J genes are TRBV6-6 and TRBJ1-2; D is unresolved. V was trimmed by 2 bases and J by 2 bases, leaving 6 bases between them. CDR1 and CDR2 (germline): MNHNY, SVGAGI (reference sequence). The CDR3 is made up of 13 amino acids.

The chain links TRBV5-4 to TRBJ2-1; the match to TRBD2 covers 13 bases. V dropped 1 base and J dropped 2; count of bases not matched to a gene: 0. CDR1 is SGHNT and CDR2 is YYREEE in the germline V gene (reference sequence). The CDR3 has 16 amino acids. CDR3 in DNA: TGTGCCAGCAGCTTGACTAGCGGGAGGGCCTACAATGAGCAGTTCTTC. It is translated as CASSLTSGRAYNEQFF. Looking up the rest from reference TRBV5-4 and TRBJ2-1 gives the full variable domain: ETGVTQSPTHLIKTRGQQVTLRCSSQSGHNTVSWYQQALGQGPQFIFQYYREEENGRGNFPPRFSGLQFPNYSSELNVNALELDDSALYLCASSLTSGRAYNEQFFGPGTRLTVL.

V is TRBV5-1 and J is TRBJ1-5; possible D gene TRBD1, 6 bases. Looked up from germline, CDR1 is SGHRS and CDR2 is YFSETQ. The CDR3 covers 14 residues. Deletions cut 6 bases from V and 2 bases from J, with 12 bases between. CDR3 sequence (DNA): TGCGCCAGCACCGCACAGGGAGGCAATCAGCCCCAGCATTTT. This translates into CASTAQGGNQPQHF.

A remark on this clone: This sample includes further DNA sequences coding for the same CDR3. This chain joins TRBV12-3 or TRBV12-4 and TRBJ1-5, with D uncertain. This CDR3 is 12 amino acids long. With 6 bases removed from V and 6 bases from J, the gap between germline ends came to 9 bases. The CDR3 coding sequence is TGTGCCAGCAGCCTGAGAGGTCAGCCCCAGCATTTT. Protein product: CASSLRGQPQHF.

This chain links TRBV5-4 with TRBJ1-1; TRBD1 is a possible D gene (5 bases). The germline V gene has CDR1 SGHNT and CDR2 YYREEE (reference sequence). The V end lost 7 bases, the J end lost 0 bases, and 16 bases lay between the germline ends. The CDR3 is made up of 15 amino acids. The CDR3 nucleotides read TGTGCCAGCCTACCCGGGGGAAGCATGAACACTGAAGCTTTCTTT. Translated: CASLPGGSMNTEAFF.

The DNA for the CDR3 is TGTGCCAGCAGAACCACGGGAGAGCAGTACTTC. It yields the protein CASRTTGEQYF. The chain joins TRBV6-6 to TRBJ2-7; a weak D match, TRBD2 (5 bases). This CDR3 is 11 amino acids long. V was clipped by 6 bases and J by 7 bases, with 10 bases between them. Germline values: CDR1 MNHNY, CDR2 SVGAGI (reference sequence).

The chain links TRBV3-1 (or the pseudogene TRBV3-2) to TRBJ1-4; perhaps TRBD1 as D (5 bases). The CDR3 runs to 17 residues. Trimming shortened V by 4 bases and J by 8 bases, and 23 bases separated the two germline ends. CDR1 is LGHDT and CDR2 is YNNKEL in the germline V gene (reference sequence). The CDR3 DNA reads as TGTGCCAGCAGCCGCAGGGCCCGGCCAGAGGTATTGGAAAAACTGTTTTTT. It codes for CASSRRARPEVLEKLFF.

The chain carries TRBV27 and TRBJ1-2; unclear D gene. Trimming shortened V by 3 bases and J by 0 bases, and 5 bases separated the two germline ends. Germline CDR1 is MNHEY and CDR2 is SMNVEV (reference sequence). The CDR3 length is 13 residues. The CDR3 region has the DNA TGTGCCAGCAGTTTGAGGGCTAACTATGGCTACACCTTC. Protein product: CASSLRANYGYTF.

The chain uses TRBV2 and TRBJ2-3; possibly TRBD2 for D (6 bases). Germline assignment: CDR1 SNHLY and CDR2 FYNNEI. Trimming stripped 8 bases from V and 0 bases from J, with 15 bases between. This CDR3 has 15 amino acids. CDR3 amino acids: CASRLGTPSTDTQYF. CDR3 coding DNA: TGTGCCAGCCGCCTGGGGACTCCTAGCACAGATACGCAGTATTTT.

J is TRBJ2-7 and V is TRBV5-1; no firm D call. This CDR3 is 11 amino acids long. V lost 4 bases, J lost 4 bases, and 6 bases lay in between. The germline V gene has CDR1 SGHRS and CDR2 YFSETQ. The CDR3 spells CASSNNYEQYF. In DNA, the CDR3 is TGCGCCAGCAGCAATAATTACGAGCAGTACTTC.

The chain has TRBV5-6 and TRBJ1-5, with D possibly TRBD1 on 6 matching bases. This CDR3 comprises 14 residues. V was clipped by 4 bases and J by 4 bases, with 12 bases between them. CDR1 SGHDT and CDR2 YYEEEE come from the germline V gene. CDR3 sequence: CASSAQQGNQPQHF. The CDR3 DNA reads TGTGCCAGCAGCGCACAACAGGGAAATCAGCCCCAGCATTTT.

The genes are TRBV7-9 and TRBJ2-3; perhaps TRBD1 as D (7 bases). The CDR3 totals 15 residues. Trimming stripped 5 bases from V and 7 bases from J, with 19 bases between. In germline, CDR1 is SEHNR, CDR2 FQNEAQ (reference sequence). The CDR3, as DNA: TGTGCCAGCAGCCAGGGGGTAGGAGGGACCTATACGCAGTATTTT. Translation gives CASSQGVGGTYTQYF.

The chain uses TRBV27 and TRBJ2-1, with D tentatively TRBD2 (5 bases). Germline V gene sequence: CDR1 MNHEY, CDR2 SMNVEV (reference sequence). The CDR3 has 15 residues. Trimming removed 1 base from V and 5 bases from J, with 12 bases in between. The CDR3 bases are TGTGCCAGCAGTTTATTGGAGGCAGGAAACAATGAGCAGTTCTTC. Encoded protein: CASSLLEAGNNEQFF.

This clone was recorded a few times. The chain uses TRBV19 and TRBJ2-1, with 11 bases that match TRBD2. The CDR3 covers 17 residues. From germline, CDR1 is LNHDA and CDR2 SQIVND (reference sequence). The J segment lost 5 bases and the V segment lost 2 bases, leaving 8 bases of the junction unmatched. CDR3 nucleotides: TGTGCCAGTAGTATACTTTCGTCGGGACTAGCGGACAATGAGCAGTTCTTC. Its translation is CASSILSSGLADNEQFF.

The chain recombines TRBV5-1 with TRBJ2-1; TRBD2 might be the D (5 bases). The germline V and J ends were trimmed by 3 bases and 0 bases, with 13 bases remaining between them. Germline V gene lookup returns CDR1 SGHRS and CDR2 YFSETQ. The CDR3 consists of 16 residues. CDR3 in amino acids: CASSSQAASSYNEQFF. CDR3 sequence (DNA): TGCGCCAGCAGCTCCCAAGCGGCGAGCTCCTACAATGAGCAGTTCTTC. The whole variable domain, remainder taken from reference TRBV5-1 and TRBJ2-1, is KAGVTQTPRYLIKTRGQQVTLSCSPISGHRSVSWYQQTPGQGLQFLFEYFSETQRNKGNFPGRFSGRQFSNSRSEMNVSTLELGDSALYLCASSSQAASSYNEQFFGPGTRLTVL.

The CDR3 loop is CASSPYRGRIDNEQFF. The CDR3 nucleotides read TGTGCCAGCTCACCCTACAGGGGGCGGATAGACAATGAGCAGTTCTTC. The chain joins TRBV18 to TRBJ2-1; 9 nucleotides line up with TRBD1. The ends lost 3 bases at V and 5 bases at J; junction bases unmatched: 8. The CDR3 is 16 amino acids. In germline, CDR1 is KGHSH, CDR2 LQKENI.

The gene calls are TRBV7-9 and TRBJ1-2; TRBD1 might be the D (5 bases). Trimming cost V 4 bases and J 6 bases, with 9 bases left between them. Germline CDR1 reads SEHNR; CDR2 reads FQNEAQ (reference sequence). The CDR3 contains 12 residues. The CDR3 sequence: CASSSTVNGYTF. The DNA for the CDR3 is TGTGCCAGCAGCTCGACAGTAAATGGCTACACCTTC.

V gene TRBV28 combines with J gene TRBJ1-2, with D tentatively TRBD1 (5 bases). The CDR3 covers 15 residues. V was pared by 4 bases and J by 8 bases, with 20 bases between. Germline values: CDR1 MDHEN, CDR2 SYDVKM. DNA of the CDR3: TGTGCCAGCAGTTCGCGACAGCCCCTATTGGAGGGCTACACCTTC. This codes for CASSSRQPLLEGYTF.

The chain recombines TRBV5-1 with TRBJ2-1, with 9 bases matching TRBD1. The CDR3 consists of 16 residues. Germline CDR1 and CDR2: SGHRS and YFSETQ. The ends lost 4 bases at V and 1 base at J; junction bases unmatched: 6. For the CDR3, the DNA is TGCGCCAGCAGCAAGGACAGGGGTAATTCCTACAATGAGCAGTTCTTC. The encoded protein is CASSKDRGNSYNEQFF.

The gene calls are TRBV6-5 and TRBJ2-6, with D uncertain. From germline, CDR1 is MNHEY and CDR2 SVGAGI. The V and J ends lost 4 bases and 2 bases respectively, with 9 bases between them. This CDR3 has 15 amino acids. For the CDR3, the DNA is TGTGCCAGCAGTTCTGGCGGAGCTGGGGCCAACGTCCTGACTTTC. Its translation is CASSSGGAGANVLTF.

V usage is TRBV28 and J usage is TRBJ2-1, with D perhaps TRBD2 (7 bases). Per the germline V gene, CDR1 is MDHEN and CDR2 is SYDVKM. The V and J ends lost 3 bases and 3 bases respectively, with 21 bases between them. The CDR3 has 18 amino acids. CDR3 loop: CASSLHKEVGGLYNEQFF. The CDR3 DNA reads as TGTGCCAGCAGTTTGCATAAGGAGGTCGGGGGGCTCTACAATGAGCAGTTCTTC.

This clone occurred a few times. V is TRBV6-5 and J is TRBJ1-2; possibly TRBD1 for D (5 bases). The V end lost 7 bases, the J end lost 4 bases, and 19 bases lay between the germline ends. This CDR3 comprises 15 residues. In germline, CDR1 is MNHEY, CDR2 SVGAGI. The CDR3 protein is CASNPRGREAYGYTF. Written as DNA, the CDR3 is TGTGCCAGCAATCCACGGGGCAGGGAGGCCTATGGCTACACCTTC.

This chain uses TRBV18 with TRBJ1-6; possible D gene TRBD1, 5 bases. The germline CDR1 and CDR2 sequences are KGHSH and LQKENI. V was clipped by 8 bases and J by 7 bases, with 15 bases between them. The CDR3 runs 14 residues. CDR3: CASTEAGGNSPLHF. The CDR3 DNA sequence: TGTGCCAGCACCGAGGCTGGGGGGAATTCACCCCTCCACTTT. Complete variable domain (other parts from reference TRBV18 and TRBJ1-6): NAGVMQNPRHLVRRRGQEARLRCSPMKGHSHVYWYRQLPEEGLKFMVYLQKENIIDESGMPKERFSAEFPKEGPSILRIQQVVRGDSAAYFCASTEAGGNSPLHFGNGTRLTVT.

The chain recombines TRBV5-1 with TRBJ1-6, with D perhaps TRBD1 (6 bases). V shed 4 bases and J shed 8 bases, with 19 bases lying between them. The CDR3 length is 16 residues. Germline V gives CDR1 SGHRS, CDR2 YFSETQ. CDR3: CASSPRLFGGHSPLHF. The CDR3 nucleotides read TGCGCCAGCAGCCCGCGTCTTTTCGGGGGGCATTCACCCCTCCACTTT.